This TCR beta chain was sequenced for a study of monozygotic twins with inflammatory bowel disease. The CDR3 runs 14 residues. Germline V CDR1 and CDR2: DFQATT, SNEGSKA (reference sequence). General observations from the study: Neither one strong signal nor one clonotype associated with IBD was supported. No difference was seen in repertoire similarity between concordant and discordant twins, possibly from limited power. Sharing of clonotypes with others was lower in IBD patients than in healthy twins, and this was especially so with disease activity.

Reanalyzing the 5' RACE reads, TCRdb keeps one entry per CDR3 protein, without DNA. Recorded here are approximately 150,000 distinct CDR3 sequences; the top ten clones represent 6% to 9.5%. Turning to this clonotype: Its antigen is still unknown.

V is TRBV20-1 and J is TRBJ2-7. The TCR originated in a human donor with ulcerative colitis or Crohn's disease, or a healthy co-twin of an affected twin (not recorded which). The material sequenced was blood. This chain's CDR3 is CSAPKPSKTYEQYF.